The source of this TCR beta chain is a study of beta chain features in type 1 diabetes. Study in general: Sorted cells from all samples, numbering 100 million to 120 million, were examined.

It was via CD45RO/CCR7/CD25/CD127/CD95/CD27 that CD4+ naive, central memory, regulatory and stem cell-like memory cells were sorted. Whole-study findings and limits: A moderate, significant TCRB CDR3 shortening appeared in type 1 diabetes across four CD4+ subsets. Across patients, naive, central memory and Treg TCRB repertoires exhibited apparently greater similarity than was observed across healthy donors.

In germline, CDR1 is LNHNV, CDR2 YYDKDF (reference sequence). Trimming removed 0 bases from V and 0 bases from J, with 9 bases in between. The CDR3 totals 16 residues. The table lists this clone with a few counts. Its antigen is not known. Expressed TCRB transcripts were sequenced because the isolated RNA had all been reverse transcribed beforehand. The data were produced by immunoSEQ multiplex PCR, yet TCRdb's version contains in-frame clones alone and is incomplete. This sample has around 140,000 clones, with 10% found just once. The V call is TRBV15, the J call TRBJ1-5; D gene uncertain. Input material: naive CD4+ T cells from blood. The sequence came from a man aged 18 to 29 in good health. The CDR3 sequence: CATSRDSGYSNQPQHF. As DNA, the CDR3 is TGTGCCACCAGCAGAGATTCAGGCTATAGCAATCAGCCCCAGCATTTT.